This T cell receptor beta chain was profiled in a study of blood T cell repertoires in COVID-19. Study context: The United States, Italy and Spain provided the acute and convalescent COVID-19 samples. Nucleic acid was either cDNA or gDNA, and it came from T cells, B-cell-depleted T cells, or PBMCs.

It was during active infection that Seattle patients were enrolled and then longitudinally followed. The V gene lost 0 bases and the J gene lost 8 bases, with 8 bases spanning the gap. The germline CDR1 and CDR2 sequences are SEHNR and FQNEAQ (reference sequence). This CDR3 is 14 amino acids long. The protocol was immunoSEQ multiplex PCR, while the TCRdb copy is restricted to in-frame clones and leaves out a portion. The sample contains under 550,000 clones, roughly 90% of which appear only once. This sequence joins TRBV7-9 and TRBJ1-6; D gene ambiguous. The TCR originated in a man between 18 and 29 years old with COVID-19, enrolled during active disease. The sample taken for sequencing was peripheral blood. CDR3 amino acids: CASSLARVDSPLHF. The CDR3 nucleotides are TGTGCCAGCAGCTTAGCGCGGGTAGATTCACCCCTCCACTTT.